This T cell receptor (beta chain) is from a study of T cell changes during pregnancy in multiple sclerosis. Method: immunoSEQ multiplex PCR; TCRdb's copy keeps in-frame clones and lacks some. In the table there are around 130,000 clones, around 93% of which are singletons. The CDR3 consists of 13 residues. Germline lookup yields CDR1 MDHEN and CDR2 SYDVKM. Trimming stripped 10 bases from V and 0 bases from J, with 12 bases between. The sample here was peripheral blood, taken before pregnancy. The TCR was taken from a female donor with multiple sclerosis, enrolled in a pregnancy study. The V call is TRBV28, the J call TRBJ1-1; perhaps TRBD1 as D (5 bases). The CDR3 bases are TGTGCCATCACAGGCAGCCTGAACACTGAAGCTTTCTTT. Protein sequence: CAITGSLNTEAFF.